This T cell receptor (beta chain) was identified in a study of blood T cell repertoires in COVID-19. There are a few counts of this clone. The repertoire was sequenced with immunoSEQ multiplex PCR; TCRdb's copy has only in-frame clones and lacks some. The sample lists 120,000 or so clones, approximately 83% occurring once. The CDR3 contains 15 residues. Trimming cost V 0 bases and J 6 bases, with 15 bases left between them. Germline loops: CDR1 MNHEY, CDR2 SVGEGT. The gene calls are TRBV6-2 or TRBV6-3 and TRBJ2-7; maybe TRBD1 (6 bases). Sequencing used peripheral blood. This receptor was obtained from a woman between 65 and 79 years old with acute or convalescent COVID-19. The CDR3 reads CASSYSRQGNGEQYF. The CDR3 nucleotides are TGTGCCAGCAGTTACTCGAGGCAGGGGAACGGCGAGCAGTACTTC.